The clone carrying this T cell receptor (beta chain) was observed at least ten times. The antigen is unknown. This entry comes from a study of T-cell reconstitution after alpha-beta-depleted transplantation in children. Study findings and constraints: At day 60, the high TCRbeta diversity found in some patients originated from recipient T cells and thymic progenitors that had survived. Reports say that about two months after transplant, the alpha-beta T cells came out of several hundred graft clones that had expanded. The main origin of T-cell counts and diversity one year after transplant was newly produced T cells.

Preparation of the TCRbeta library used unique molecular identifiers. TCRdb fed the PCR reads into MiXCR, producing one record per CDR3 protein. This table has some 840,000 distinct CDR3 sequences, 15% to 20% appearing once. J gave up 3 bases and V 0 bases, and 3 bases lay outside the gene matches. The CDR3 sequence is 15 residues long. The chain is built from TRBV12-3 or TRBV12-4 and TRBJ2-7, with TRBD1 identical over 9 bases. This sequence was found in a male patient under 18 who had a stem cell transplant for acute lymphoblastic leukemia, so the T cells may come from the graft donor. Material: PBMCs, mostly from graft donor cells, obtained 360 days after TCRalphabeta/CD19-depleted stem cell transplant. This CDR3 reads CASSLARTGVYEQYF. For the CDR3, the DNA is TGTGCCAGCAGTTTAGCTCGGACAGGGGTCTACGAGCAGTACTTC.